This T cell receptor beta chain emerged from a study of cytomegalovirus exposure and HLA in healthy donors. A word on this clone: Its specificity is not known.

Whole-study findings and limits: It was about 180 TCR beta chains that were listed as cytomegalovirus-associated. With later analysis, a missense DCLRE1C variant became linked to TCR beta V- and J-gene trimming.

Primers: 60 Vbeta forward and 13 Jbeta reverse. Using immunoSEQ multiplex PCR, the repertoire was profiled, and TCRdb retains in-frame clones only, with some absent. The profile shows approximately 200,000 clones, roughly 80% of them singletons. Trimming shortened V by 2 bases and J by 5 bases, and 24 bases separated the two germline ends. CDR3 length: 18 amino acids. From germline, CDR1 is GTSNPN and CDR2 SVGIG (reference sequence). The source of this sequence is a boy between 10 and 17 years old in good health and CMV-seronegative. The sequenced sample was PBMCs. This sequence joins TRBV30 and TRBJ2-2, with D perhaps matching TRBD2 (5 bases). In DNA, the CDR3 is TGTGCCTGGAGTCCACGACTTTCGACACCCGAGGGAACCGGGGAGCTGTTTTTT. It specifies CAWSPRLSTPEGTGELFF.